This TCR beta chain is drawn from a study of control samples from healthy donors and cancer patients (dated by TCRdb to about 2020). Libraries came from the immunoSEQ multiplex PCR assay. The source is immuneACCESS, and TCRdb retained only in-frame sequences with V and J called. Part of the clones is not carried over; for the studies checked, unresolved V genes explain less than half of this, and the remainder is unexplained. The sample data list some 120,000 clones, and under 95% of these were observed just once. The biggest ten clones account for about 9% of the sample. CDR1 and CDR2, per the germline V gene, are SGHRS and YFSETQ. There are 15 amino acids in the CDR3, from cysteine to phenylalanine inclusive. Only the CDR3 DNA is retained, 45 bases long and in frame from the first base. Trimming leaves V shorter by 3 bases and J shorter by 7 bases, with the junction holding 9 bases beyond the gene matches.

Concerning this clone itself: The antigen it binds to is not known. No much larger clonotype is one base removed from it; base qualities were not supplied.

The rearrangement combines TRBV5-1 with TRBJ2-2; 7 bases in between match TRBD1. Material: blood. The source is a man younger than 30 in good health. The CDR3 is CASSSVDREGGELFF. The DNA reads as follows: TGCGCCAGCAGCTCGGTTGACAGGGAAGGCGGGGAGCTGTTTTTT.